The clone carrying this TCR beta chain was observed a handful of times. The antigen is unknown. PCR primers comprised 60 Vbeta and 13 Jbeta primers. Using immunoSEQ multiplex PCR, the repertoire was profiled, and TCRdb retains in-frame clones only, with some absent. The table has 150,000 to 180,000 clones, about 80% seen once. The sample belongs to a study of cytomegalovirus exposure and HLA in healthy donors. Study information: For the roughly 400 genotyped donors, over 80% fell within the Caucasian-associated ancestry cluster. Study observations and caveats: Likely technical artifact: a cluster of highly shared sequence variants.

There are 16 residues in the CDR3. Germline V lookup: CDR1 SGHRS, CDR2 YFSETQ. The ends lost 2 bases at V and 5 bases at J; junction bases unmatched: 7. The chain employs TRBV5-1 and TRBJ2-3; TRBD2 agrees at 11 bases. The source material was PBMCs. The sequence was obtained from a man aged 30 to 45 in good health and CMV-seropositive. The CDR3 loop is CASSFSGRAGRDTQYF. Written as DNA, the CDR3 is TGCGCCAGCAGCTTTAGCGGGAGGGCGGGTCGAGATACGCAGTATTTT.